Each of the 13 T cell receptor beta chains below was sequenced from the same sample in a study of CD8 T cells in ankylosing spondylitis. What these receptors recognize is not known. Study observations and caveats: Ankylosing spondylitis blood appeared to be characterized by a TCR beta motif of several highly homologous variants.

One entry per CDR3 protein results from TCRdb running MiXCR on the 5' RACE reads. The sample has about 440,000 distinct CDR3 sequences, roughly a sixth seen once. The sequenced material came from blood, either unsorted or a sorted T cell fraction (not recorded which). The source is a male donor with ankylosing spondylitis.

This clonotype came up a few times. This chain connects TRBV7-8 to TRBJ1-2; D might be TRBD1 (6 bases). CDR3 length equals 13 residues. Germline V lookup: CDR1 SGHVS, CDR2 FQNEAQ. The germline V and J ends were trimmed by 4 bases and 6 bases, with 12 bases remaining between them. CDR3 in DNA: TGTGCCAGCAGCTACACAGGGAAGGATGGCTACACCTTC. Translating it yields CASSYTGKDGYTF.

This clonotype was seen a handful of times. This rearrangement joins TRBV10-3 to TRBJ1-1; D is uncertain. Germline CDR1 ENHRY, CDR2 SYGVKD. The CDR3 covers 14 residues. Between the trimmed V and J ends, which lost 3 bases and 1 base, there was a span of 9 bases. The CDR3 reads CAISDLGQNTEAFF. CDR3 nucleotide sequence: TGTGCCATCAGTGATCTAGGGCAGAACACTGAAGCTTTCTTT.

A few counts support this clonotype. This rearrangement joins TRBV10-3 to TRBJ2-5; D is perhaps TRBD1 (5 bases). Germline CDR1 reads ENHRY; CDR2 reads SYGVKD. This CDR3 spans 13 amino acids. The V end was cut by 4 bases, the J end by 5 bases, with 11 bases between. CDR3 sequence: CAISVTGGETQYF. The CDR3, as DNA: TGTGCCATCAGTGTCACAGGTGGGGAGACCCAGTACTTC.

The chain links TRBV20-1 to TRBJ2-3; 10 bases match TRBD1. The CDR3 sequence is 17 residues long. V was pared by 3 bases and J by 0 bases, with 9 bases of the junction left unmatched. CDR1 DFQATT and CDR2 SNEGSKA come from the germline V gene (reference sequence). CDR3 DNA sequence: TGCAGTGCTAGCAAGACAGGGGGCTCCACTAGCACAGATACGCAGTATTTT. Its translation is CSASKTGGSTSTDTQYF.

This clonotype was counted a few times. The chain joins TRBV20-1 to TRBJ2-1; D is unclear. CDR1 is DFQATT, CDR2 SNEGSKA, per germline (reference sequence). CDR3 length: 12 residues. The V gene lost 6 bases and the J gene lost 3 bases, with 9 bases spanning the gap. CDR3: CSAPTVYNEQFF. The CDR3 DNA is TGCAGTGCCCCGACTGTCTACAATGAGCAGTTCTTC.

This clonotype turned up a few times. The rearrangement links TRBV4-3 to TRBJ2-1, with 11 bases matching TRBD2. CDR3 length equals 16 residues. Germline CDR1 is LGHNA and CDR2 is YSLEER. Losses at the gene ends were 7 bases for V and 10 bases for J; bases not matched to a gene: 15. Here the CDR3 reads CASTPPGLAGGEEQFF. In DNA form, the CDR3 reads TGCGCCAGCACCCCCCCCGGGCTAGCGGGAGGAGAGGAGCAGTTCTTC.

This clonotype was counted between two and nine times. J is TRBJ1-2 and V is TRBV29-1; D is ambiguous. The CDR3 extends over 12 amino acids. The germline V gene has CDR1 SQVTM and CDR2 ANQGSEA. V gave up 4 bases and J gave up 8 bases, with 14 bases separating them. CDR3 DNA: TGCAGCGTTGGAGCGGGCCATCTGGGCTACACCTTC. It specifies CSVGAGHLGYTF.

This clonotype was counted at least ten times. V is TRBV7-2 and J is TRBJ2-3; D is unclear. Per germline, CDR1 SGHTA and CDR2 FQGNSA. There are 11 residues in the CDR3. V lost 5 bases, J lost 6 bases, and 6 bases lay in between. The CDR3: CASSERDTQYF. Here the CDR3 DNA reads TGTGCCAGCAGCGAGCGTGATACGCAGTATTTT.

This clonotype occurred a few times. V gene TRBV6-1 combines with J gene TRBJ2-3; no clear D. The CDR3 has 14 amino acids. Germline values: CDR1 MNHNS, CDR2 SASEGT. V lost 5 bases, J lost 0 bases, and 9 bases lay in between. This CDR3 reads CASSRGASTDTQYF. Here the CDR3 DNA reads TGTGCCAGCAGTCGAGGAGCGAGCACAGATACGCAGTATTTT.

This clonotype was recorded at least ten times. J is TRBJ2-1 and V is TRBV10-3; TRBD2 matches 10 bases. Germline V gene sequence: CDR1 ENHRY, CDR2 SYGVKD. The CDR3 spans 19 residues. Trimming removed 0 bases from V and 7 bases from J; junction bases left unmatched: 15. CDR3: CAISESIGSGRARGNEQFF. Written as DNA, the CDR3 is TGTGCCATCAGTGAGTCGATCGGAAGCGGGAGGGCCAGGGGTAATGAGCAGTTCTTC.

A few counts support this clonotype. The rearrangement links TRBV29-1 to TRBJ2-1, with D uncertain. The V gene lost 7 bases and the J gene lost 6 bases, with 13 bases spanning the gap. This CDR3 spans 12 amino acids. Germline V gene data show CDR1 as SQVTM and CDR2 as ANQGSEA. The CDR3 region has the DNA TGCAGCGCCTTCGGACGGGTCAATGAGCAGTTCTTC. The encoded protein is CSAFGRVNEQFF.

This clonotype was seen a few times. This chain connects TRBV9 to TRBJ1-6; a weak D match, TRBD1 (6 bases). V shed 0 bases and J shed 9 bases, with 13 bases lying between them. Germline assignment: CDR1 SGDLS and CDR2 YYNGEE. This CDR3 has 15 residues. The CDR3 coding sequence is TGTGCCAGCAGCGTAGAAGGCAGGGGCAGTTCACCCCTCCACTTT. This translates into CASSVEGRGSSPLHF.

This clonotype was recorded a few times. The chain recombines TRBV15 with TRBJ2-7; TRBD2 matches 13 bases. V shed 1 base and J 2 bases; nucleotides not matched to a gene: 2. CDR3 length equals 16 residues. Germline V CDR1 and CDR2: LNHNV, YYDKDF (reference sequence). This CDR3 is CATSRAGLAGAYEQYF. CDR3 coding DNA: TGTGCCACCAGCAGAGCAGGACTAGCGGGAGCCTACGAGCAGTACTTC.